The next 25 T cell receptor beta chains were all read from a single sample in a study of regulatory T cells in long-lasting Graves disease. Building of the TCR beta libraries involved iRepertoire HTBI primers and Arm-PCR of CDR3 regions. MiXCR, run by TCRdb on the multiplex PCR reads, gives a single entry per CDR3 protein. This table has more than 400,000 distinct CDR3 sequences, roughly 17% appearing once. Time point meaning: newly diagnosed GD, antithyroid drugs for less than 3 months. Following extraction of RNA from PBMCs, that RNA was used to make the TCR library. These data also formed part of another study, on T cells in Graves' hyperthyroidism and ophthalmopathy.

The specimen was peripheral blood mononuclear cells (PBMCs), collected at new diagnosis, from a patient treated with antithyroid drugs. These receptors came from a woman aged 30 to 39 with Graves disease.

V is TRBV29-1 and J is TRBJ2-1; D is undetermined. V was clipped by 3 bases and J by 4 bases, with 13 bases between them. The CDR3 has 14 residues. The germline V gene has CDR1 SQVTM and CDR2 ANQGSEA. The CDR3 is CSVEPVQGYNEQFF. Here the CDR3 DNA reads TGCAGCGTTGAGCCCGTACAAGGATACAATGAGCAGTTCTTC.

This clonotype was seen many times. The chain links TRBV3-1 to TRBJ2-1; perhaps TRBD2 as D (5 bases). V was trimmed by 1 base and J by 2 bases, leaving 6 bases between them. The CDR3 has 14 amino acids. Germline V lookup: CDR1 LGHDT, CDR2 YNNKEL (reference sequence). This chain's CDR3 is CASSQAGTYNEQFF. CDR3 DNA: TGTGCCAGCAGCCAAGCGGGGACCTACAATGAGCAGTTCTTC.

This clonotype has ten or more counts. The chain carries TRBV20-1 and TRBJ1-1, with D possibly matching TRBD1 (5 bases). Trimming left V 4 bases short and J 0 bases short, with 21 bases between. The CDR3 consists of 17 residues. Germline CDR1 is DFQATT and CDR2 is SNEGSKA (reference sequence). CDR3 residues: CSAIGRDERGLNTEAFF. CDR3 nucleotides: TGCAGTGCTATAGGCCGGGATGAAAGGGGCCTGAACACTGAAGCTTTCTTT.

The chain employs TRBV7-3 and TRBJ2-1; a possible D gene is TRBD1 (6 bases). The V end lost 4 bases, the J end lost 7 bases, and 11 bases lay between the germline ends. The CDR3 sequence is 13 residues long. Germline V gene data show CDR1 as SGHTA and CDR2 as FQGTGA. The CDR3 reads CASSWAGDNEQFF. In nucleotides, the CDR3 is TGTGCCAGCAGCTGGGCAGGGGATAATGAGCAGTTCTTC. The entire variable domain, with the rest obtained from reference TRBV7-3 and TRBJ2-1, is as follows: GAGVSQTPSNKVTEKGKYVELRCDPISGHTALYWYRQSLGQGPEFLIYFQGTGAADDSGLPNDRFFAVRPEGSVSTLKIQRTERGDSAVYLCASSWAGDNEQFFGPGTRLTVL.

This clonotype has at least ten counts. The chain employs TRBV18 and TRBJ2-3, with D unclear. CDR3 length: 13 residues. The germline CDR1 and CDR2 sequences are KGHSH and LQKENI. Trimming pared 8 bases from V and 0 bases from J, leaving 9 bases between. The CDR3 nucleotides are TGTGCCAGCCCCTCATCTAGCACAGATACGCAGTATTTT. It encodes CASPSSSTDTQYF.

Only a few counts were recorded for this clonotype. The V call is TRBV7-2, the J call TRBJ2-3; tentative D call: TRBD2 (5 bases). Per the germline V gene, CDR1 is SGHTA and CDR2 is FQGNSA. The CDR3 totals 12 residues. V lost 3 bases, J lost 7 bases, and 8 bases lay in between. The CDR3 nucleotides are TGTGCCAGCAGCTTTTCGGGGAATACGCAGTATTTT. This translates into CASSFSGNTQYF. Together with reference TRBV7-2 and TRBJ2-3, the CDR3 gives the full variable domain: GAGVSQSPSNKVTEKGKDVELRCDPISGHTALYWYRQSLGQGLEFLIYFQGNSAPDKSGLPSDRFSAERTGGSVSTLTIQRTQQEDSAVYLCASSFSGNTQYFGPGTRLTVL.

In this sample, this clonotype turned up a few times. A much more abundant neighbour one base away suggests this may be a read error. The CDR3 region has the DNA TGTGCCAGCAGGGACAGGGTAGTATGGAGCACTGAAGCTCTCTTT. Protein: CASRDRVVWSTEALF. The chain combines TRBV12-3 or TRBV12-4 with TRBJ1-1; 8 nucleotides agree with TRBD1. The CDR3 length is 15 residues.

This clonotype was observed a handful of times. CDR3 in amino acids: CSVEGDTSYEQYF. In DNA form, the CDR3 reads TGCAGCGTCGAGGGGGACACCTCCTACGAGCAGTACTTC. The chain joins TRBV29-1 to TRBJ2-7, with a possible D match to TRBD1 (6 bases). The CDR3 extends over 13 amino acids. In germline, CDR1 is SQVTM, CDR2 ANQGSEA. V lost 6 bases to trimming and J lost 0 bases, with 12 bases between them.

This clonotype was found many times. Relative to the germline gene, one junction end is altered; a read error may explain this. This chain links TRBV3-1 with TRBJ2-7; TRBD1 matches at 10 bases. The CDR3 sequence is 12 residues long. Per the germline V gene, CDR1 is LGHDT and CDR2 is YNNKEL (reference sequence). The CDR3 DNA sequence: TGTGCCAGCAGCCAGACCGGGACAGGGGAGCACTTC. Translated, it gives CASSQTGTGEHF.

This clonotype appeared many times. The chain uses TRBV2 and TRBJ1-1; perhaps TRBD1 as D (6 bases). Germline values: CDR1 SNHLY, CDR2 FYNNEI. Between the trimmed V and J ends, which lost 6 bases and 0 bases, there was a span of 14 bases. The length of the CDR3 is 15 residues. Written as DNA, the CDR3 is TGTGCCAGCAGAGGACAGAACCTCGTGAACACTGAAGCTTTCTTT. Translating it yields CASRGQNLVNTEAFF.

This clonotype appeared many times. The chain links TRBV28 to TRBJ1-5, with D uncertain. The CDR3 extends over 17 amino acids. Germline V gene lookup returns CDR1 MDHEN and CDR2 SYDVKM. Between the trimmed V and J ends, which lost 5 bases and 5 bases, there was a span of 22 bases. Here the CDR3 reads CASSTAAVSERDQPQHF. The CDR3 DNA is TGTGCCAGCAGTACGGCGGCGGTTTCTGAGCGAGATCAGCCCCAGCATTTT.

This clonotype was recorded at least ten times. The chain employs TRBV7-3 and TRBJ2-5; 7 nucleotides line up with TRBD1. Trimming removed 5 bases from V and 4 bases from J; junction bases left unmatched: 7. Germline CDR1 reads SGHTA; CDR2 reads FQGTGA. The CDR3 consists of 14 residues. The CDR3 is CASSKTGARETQYF. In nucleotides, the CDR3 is TGTGCCAGCAGCAAAACAGGGGCCCGAGAGACCCAGTACTTC.

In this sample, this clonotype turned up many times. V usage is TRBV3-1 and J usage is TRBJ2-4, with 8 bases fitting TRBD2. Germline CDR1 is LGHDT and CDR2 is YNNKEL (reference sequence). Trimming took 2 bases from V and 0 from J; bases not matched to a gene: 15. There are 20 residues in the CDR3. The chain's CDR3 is CASSQLSREGAGVAKNIQYF. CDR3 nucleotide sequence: TGTGCCAGCAGCCAACTATCTCGAGAGGGAGCGGGAGTAGCCAAAAACATTCAGTACTTC.

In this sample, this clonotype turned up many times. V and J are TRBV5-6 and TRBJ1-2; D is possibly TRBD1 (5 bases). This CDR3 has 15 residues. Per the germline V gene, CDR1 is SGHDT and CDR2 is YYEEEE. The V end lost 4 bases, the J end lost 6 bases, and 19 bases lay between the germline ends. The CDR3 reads CASSLDMKNSHGYTF. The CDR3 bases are TGTGCCAGCAGCCTGGACATGAAAAATAGTCATGGCTACACCTTC.

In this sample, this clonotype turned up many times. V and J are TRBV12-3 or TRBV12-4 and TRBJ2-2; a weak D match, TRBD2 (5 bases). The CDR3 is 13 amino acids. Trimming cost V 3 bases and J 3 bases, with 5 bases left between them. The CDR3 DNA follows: TGTGCCAGCAGTTTCGGGGACACCGGGGAGCTGTTTTTT. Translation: CASSFGDTGELFF.

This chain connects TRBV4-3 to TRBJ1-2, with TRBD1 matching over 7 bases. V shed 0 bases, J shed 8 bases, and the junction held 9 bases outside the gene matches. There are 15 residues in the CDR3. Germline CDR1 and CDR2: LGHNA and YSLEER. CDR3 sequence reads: CASSQDTGQTYGYTF. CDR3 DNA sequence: TGCGCCAGCAGCCAAGATACGGGACAGACATACGGCTACACCTTC.

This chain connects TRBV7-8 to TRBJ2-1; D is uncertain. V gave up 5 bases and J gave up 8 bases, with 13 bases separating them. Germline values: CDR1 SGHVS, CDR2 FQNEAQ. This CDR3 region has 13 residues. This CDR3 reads CASSNTRSHEQFF. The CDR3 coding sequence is TGTGCCAGCAGCAACACAAGGTCCCATGAGCAGTTCTTC.

The CDR3 nucleotides are TGTGCCAGCAGCCCGGGCCTCTATGAGTATTCACCCCTCCACTTT. It codes for CASSPGLYEYSPLHF. The chain employs TRBV12-3 or TRBV12-4 and TRBJ1-6; no clear D. The CDR3 length is 15 residues. The V and J ends lost 6 bases and 8 bases respectively, with 17 bases between them.

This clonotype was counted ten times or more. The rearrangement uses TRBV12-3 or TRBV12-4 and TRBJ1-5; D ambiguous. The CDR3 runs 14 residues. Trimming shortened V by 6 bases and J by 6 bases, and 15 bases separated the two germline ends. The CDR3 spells CASSGHMGVQPQHF. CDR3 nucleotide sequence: TGTGCCAGCAGCGGTCACATGGGAGTTCAGCCCCAGCATTTT.

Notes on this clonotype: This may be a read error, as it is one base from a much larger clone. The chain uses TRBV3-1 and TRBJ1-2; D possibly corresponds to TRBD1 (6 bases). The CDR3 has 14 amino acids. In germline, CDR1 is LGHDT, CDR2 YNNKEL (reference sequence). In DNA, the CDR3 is TGTGCCAGCAGCCAGAGAGGACAGAACTATGGCTGCACCTTC. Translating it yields CASSQRGQNYGCTF. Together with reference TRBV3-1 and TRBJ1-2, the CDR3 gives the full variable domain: DTAVSQTPKYLVTQMGNDKSIKCEQNLGHDTMYWYKQDSKKFLKIMFSYNNKELIINETVPNRFSPKSPDKAHLNLHINSLELGDSAVYFCASSQRGQNYGCTFGSGTRLTVV.

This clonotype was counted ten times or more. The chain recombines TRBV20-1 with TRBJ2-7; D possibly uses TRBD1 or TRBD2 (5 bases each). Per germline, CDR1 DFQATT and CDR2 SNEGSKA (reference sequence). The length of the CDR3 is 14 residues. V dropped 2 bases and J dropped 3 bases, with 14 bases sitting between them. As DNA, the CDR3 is TGCAGTGCTAGATACCCGGGACCGAACTACGAGCAGTACTTC. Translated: CSARYPGPNYEQYF.

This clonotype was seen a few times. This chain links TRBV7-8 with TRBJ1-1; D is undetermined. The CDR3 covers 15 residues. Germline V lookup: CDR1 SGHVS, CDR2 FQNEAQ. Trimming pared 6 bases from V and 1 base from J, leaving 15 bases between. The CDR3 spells CASRPLRQENTEAFF. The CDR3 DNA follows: TGTGCCAGCAGACCTCTGCGGCAGGAGAACACTGAAGCTTTCTTT.

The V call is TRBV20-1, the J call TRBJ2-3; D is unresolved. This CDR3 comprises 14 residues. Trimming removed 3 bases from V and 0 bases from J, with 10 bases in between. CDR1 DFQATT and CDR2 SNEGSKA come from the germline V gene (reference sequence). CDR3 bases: TGCAGTGCTAGCTATCTAACTAGCACAGATACGCAGTATTTT. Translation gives CSASYLTSTDTQYF.

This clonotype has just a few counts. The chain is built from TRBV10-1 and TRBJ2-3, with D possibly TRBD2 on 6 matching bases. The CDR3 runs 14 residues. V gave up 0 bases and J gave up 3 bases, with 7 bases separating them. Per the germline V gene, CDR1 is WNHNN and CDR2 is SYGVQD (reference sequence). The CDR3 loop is CASSESGTTDTQYF. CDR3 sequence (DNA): TGCGCCAGCAGTGAGTCCGGGACTACAGATACGCAGTATTTT.

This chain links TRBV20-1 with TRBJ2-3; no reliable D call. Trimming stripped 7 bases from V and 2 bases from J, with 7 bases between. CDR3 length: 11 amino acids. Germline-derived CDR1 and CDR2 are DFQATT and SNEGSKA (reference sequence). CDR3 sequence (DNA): TGCAGTGTGGTTATCACAGATACGCAGTATTTT. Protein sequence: CSVVITDTQYF.